A single sample gave rise to the 29 T cell receptor beta chains below, sequenced in a study of T cells in localized non-small cell lung cancer. Assay used: immunoSEQ multiplex PCR; TCRdb lists only in-frame clones, some missing. The sample has about 53,000 clones; over 80% are singletons. Source: peripheral blood mononuclear cells, taken before any cancer treatment. These receptors all stem from a man aged 35 to 70 with stage III lung adenocarcinoma.

The chain is built from TRBV27 and TRBJ2-7; TRBD2 matches at 14 bases. The V gene's germline CDR1 is MNHEY and CDR2 SMNVEV (reference sequence). The CDR3 is made up of 17 amino acids. V dropped 5 bases and J dropped 7; count of bases not matched to a gene: 13. The CDR3 sequence: CASSTRGLAGAREEQYF. The CDR3 nucleotides read TGTGCCAGCAGTACCCGGGGACTAGCGGGAGCGCGTGAGGAGCAGTACTTC.

The V call is TRBV28, the J call TRBJ2-4; 11 bases are shared with TRBD2. CDR1 is MDHEN and CDR2 is SYDVKM in the germline V gene. This CDR3 spans 15 amino acids. The ends lost 6 bases at V and 4 bases at J; junction bases unmatched: 5. The CDR3 DNA sequence: TGTGCCAGCAGCTCGGGACTAGCGGATAAAAACATTCAGTACTTC. This encodes CASSSGLADKNIQYF.

The chain is built from TRBV15 and TRBJ2-2; D not certain. The CDR3 extends over 16 amino acids. V was cut by 1 base and J by 1 base, with 10 bases left in between. Germline values: CDR1 LNHNV, CDR2 YYDKDF (reference sequence). The CDR3 spells CATSRGLQKNTGELFF. CDR3 in DNA: TGTGCCACCAGCAGAGGTTTACAGAAGAACACCGGGGAGCTGTTTTTT. The whole variable domain, remainder taken from reference TRBV15 and TRBJ2-2, is DAMVIQNPRYQVTQFGKPVTLSCSQTLNHNVMYWYQQKSSQAPKLLFHYYDKDFNNEADTPDNFQSRRPNTSFCFLDIRSPGLGDTAMYLCATSRGLQKNTGELFFGEGSRLTVL.

V and J are TRBV7-2 and TRBJ1-3; D gene uncertain. Per the germline V gene, CDR1 is SGHTA and CDR2 is FQGNSA. There are 15 residues in the CDR3. V lost 1 base, J lost 0 bases, and 7 bases lay in between. The CDR3 loop is CASSLGDVSGNTIYF. CDR3 nucleotide sequence: TGTGCCAGCAGCTTAGGGGATGTCTCTGGAAACACCATATATTTT.

The chain employs TRBV30 and TRBJ2-3; D ambiguous. Germline CDR1 GTSNPN, CDR2 SVGIG (reference sequence). V lost 2 bases and J lost 6, with 9 bases in between. The CDR3 runs 12 residues. CDR3 in amino acids: CAWSYTEDTQYF. As DNA, the CDR3 is TGTGCCTGGAGTTACACAGAGGATACGCAGTATTTT.

The V call is TRBV29-1, the J call TRBJ2-5, with D perhaps matching TRBD1 (5 bases). With 4 bases removed from V and 2 bases from J, the gap between germline ends came to 14 bases. Germline CDR1 and CDR2: SQVTM and ANQGSEA. The CDR3 has 14 amino acids. The CDR3 protein is CSVGAGWGQETQYF. DNA for the CDR3: TGCAGCGTTGGTGCAGGGTGGGGTCAAGAGACCCAGTACTTC.

The CDR3 here is CASRAAGRASVKQFF. The CDR3 DNA is TGTGCCAGCAGGGCGGCGGGGCGGGCCAGTGTTAAGCAGTTCTTC. The chain links TRBV5-5 to TRBJ2-1; maybe TRBD2 (6 bases). This CDR3 is 15 amino acids long. Germline CDR1 is SGHKS and CDR2 is YYEKEE (reference sequence). V lost 5 bases and J lost 11, with 23 bases in between.

The V call is TRBV18, the J call TRBJ1-1, with D uncertain. CDR3 length: 13 residues. Germline V gene data show CDR1 as KGHSH and CDR2 as LQKENI. V was pared by 8 bases and J by 2 bases, with 12 bases between. CDR3 nucleotides: TGTGCCAGCCTACTGACACAAAACACTGAAGCTTTCTTT. Protein sequence: CASLLTQNTEAFF.

This rearrangement joins TRBV9 to TRBJ1-2; TRBD1 is a possible D gene (5 bases). CDR1 is SGDLS, CDR2 YYNGEE, per germline. With 0 bases removed from V and 8 bases from J, the gap between germline ends came to 17 bases. The CDR3 covers 15 residues. The CDR3 DNA reads as TGTGCCAGCAGCGTAGGGGGAGGGACTTCTCTGGGCTACACCTTC. This sequence encodes CASSVGGGTSLGYTF.

The rearrangement links TRBV28 to TRBJ2-1; a weak D match, TRBD2 (6 bases). CDR3 length: 16 amino acids. Trimming took 8 bases from V and 0 from J, leaving 17 bases between them. Per germline, CDR1 MDHEN and CDR2 SYDVKM. Here the CDR3 reads CASLAGSFSSYNEQFF. CDR3 nucleotide sequence: TGTGCCAGCCTCGCCGGGAGTTTCAGCTCCTACAATGAGCAGTTCTTC.

This clone has a single count. The chain recombines TRBV4-2 with TRBJ2-3; D not resolved. Trimming removed 4 bases at V and 0 bases at J, with 11 bases between. In germline, CDR1 is LGHNA, CDR2 YNFKEQ. This CDR3 contains 15 residues. The CDR3 DNA follows: TGTGCCAGCAGCCTCGCAGCCATTAGCACAGATACGCAGTATTTT. It yields the protein CASSLAAISTDTQYF.

This chain joins TRBV5-1 and TRBJ1-1; D might be TRBD1 (5 bases). This CDR3 is 16 amino acids long. Germline CDR1 reads SGHRS; CDR2 reads YFSETQ. V was shortened by 8 bases and J by 1 base, with 21 bases between the two germline ends. For the CDR3, the DNA is TGCGCCAGTCTTCAGGGATTGGGAAGCGGGAACACTGAAGCTTTCTTT. This codes for CASLQGLGSGNTEAFF.

The chain has TRBV5-1 and TRBJ2-3; a weak D match, TRBD2 (6 bases). The CDR3 sequence is 16 residues long. CDR1 SGHRS and CDR2 YFSETQ come from the germline V gene. With 2 bases removed from V and 0 bases from J, the gap between germline ends came to 13 bases. The CDR3 sequence: CASSLSVRGSTDTQYF. CDR3 in DNA: TGCGCCAGCAGCTTAAGCGTCCGGGGGAGCACAGATACGCAGTATTTT.

The rearrangement links TRBV9 to TRBJ2-3; 9 bases line up with TRBD1. The germline V gene encodes CDR1 SGDLS and CDR2 YYNGEE. CDR3 length: 16 amino acids. V was clipped by 4 bases and J by 2 bases; unmatched bases: 8. CDR3 protein: CASSTGQGSNTDTQYF. The CDR3 nucleotides are TGTGCCAGCAGCACCGGACAGGGGAGCAACACAGATACGCAGTATTTT.

The chain uses TRBV7-9 and TRBJ2-7; D could derive from TRBD1 or TRBD2 (5 bases each). The germline gives CDR1 SEHNR, CDR2 FQNEAQ (reference sequence). V lost 6 bases and J lost 5, with 20 bases in between. This CDR3 has 15 amino acids. DNA of the CDR3: TGTGCCAGCAGTAGGAGAGGAGTAGGGGACCACGAGCAGTACTTC. Translated, it gives CASSRRGVGDHEQYF.

V is TRBV14 and J is TRBJ1-3, with TRBD1 matching 8 bases. This CDR3 is 15 amino acids long. Germline loops: CDR1 SGHDN, CDR2 FVKESK. V gave up 3 bases and J gave up 3 bases; unmatched junction bases: 4. The CDR3 DNA reads TGTGCCAGCAGCCAGGGCAGGGGGCTTGGAAACACCATATATTTT. This sequence encodes CASSQGRGLGNTIYF. The full variable domain, completed using reference TRBV14 and TRBJ1-3, is EAGVTQFPSHSVIEKGQTVTLRCDPISGHDNLYWYRRVMGKEIKFLLHFVKESKQDESGMPNNRFLAERTGGTYSTLKVQPAELEDSGVYFCASSQGRGLGNTIYFGEGSWLTVV.

This clone was detected a few times. The chain joins TRBV7-9 to TRBJ2-5; 10 nucleotides agree with TRBD2. The germline V gene encodes CDR1 SEHNR and CDR2 FQNEAQ (reference sequence). V lost 5 bases and J lost 2; bases outside the gene matches: 5. This CDR3 is built from 15 residues. CDR3 bases: TGTGCCAGCAGCCCTGGACTAGCGGATCAAGAGACCCAGTACTTC. Translating gives CASSPGLADQETQYF.

V and J are TRBV5-1 and TRBJ2-7; D unclear. The germline gives CDR1 SGHRS, CDR2 YFSETQ. The CDR3 has 17 residues. Between the trimmed V and J ends, which lost 0 bases and 2 bases, there was a span of 18 bases. The CDR3 here is CASSLAGAAHSAYEQYF. The CDR3 DNA follows: TGCGCCAGCAGCTTGGCCGGTGCAGCCCATTCAGCCTACGAGCAGTACTTC.

This chain connects TRBV6-6 to TRBJ2-3; 11 positions agree with TRBD2. This CDR3 has 16 amino acids. Germline CDR1 MNHNY, CDR2 SVGAGI (reference sequence). Losses at the gene ends were 5 bases for V and 4 bases for J; bases not matched to a gene: 8. CDR3 bases: TGTGCCAGCAGTAATATAGCGGGGGGGATGTCAGATACGCAGTATTTT. It translates to CASSNIAGGMSDTQYF.

The chain recombines TRBV7-7 with TRBJ2-5, with TRBD1 identical over 8 bases. The CDR3 sequence is 16 residues long. Germline-derived CDR1 and CDR2 are SSHAT and FNYEAQ (reference sequence). V lost 2 bases and J lost 5; bases outside the gene matches: 10. The CDR3 sequence: CASSLNLAGGRETQYF. As DNA, the CDR3 is TGTGCCAGCAGCTTAAATCTGGCAGGGGGCAGGGAGACCCAGTACTTC. Full variable domain (outside the CDR3, taken from reference TRBV7-7 and TRBJ2-5): GAGVSQSPRYKVTKRGQDVTLRCDPISSHATLYWYQQALGQGPEFLTYFNYEAQPDKSGLPSDRFSAERPEGSISTLTIQRTEQRDSAMYRCASSLNLAGGRETQYFGPGTRLLVL.

The CDR3 reads CAISEPRKGDEQFF. The CDR3 DNA reads TGTGCCATCAGTGAGCCCCGTAAGGGCGATGAGCAGTTCTTC. The chain links TRBV10-3 to TRBJ2-1, with D unresolved. Trimming removed 2 bases from V and 8 bases from J, with 13 bases in between. The length of the CDR3 is 14 residues. Germline CDR1 reads ENHRY; CDR2 reads SYGVKD.

The chain uses TRBV15 and TRBJ2-3, with 7 bases matching TRBD2. V shed 1 base and J 9 bases; nucleotides not matched to a gene: 7. The CDR3 totals 14 residues. Germline-derived CDR1 and CDR2 are LNHNV and YYDKDF (reference sequence). The CDR3 region has the DNA TGTGCCACCAGCAGAGGGACTAGATCCCAAACGCAGTATTTT. Translating gives CATSRGTRSQTQYF.

The chain joins TRBV7-9 to TRBJ2-1; 15 bases agree with TRBD2. The CDR3 has 15 amino acids. Germline-derived CDR1 and CDR2 are SEHNR and FQNEAQ (reference sequence). J gave up 7 bases and V 4 bases, and 2 bases lay outside the gene matches. The CDR3 loop is CASSWGLAGGNEQFF. The CDR3 region has the DNA TGTGCCAGCAGCTGGGGACTAGCGGGGGGTAATGAGCAGTTCTTC.

This chain links TRBV7-8 with TRBJ2-3; D unclear. V lost 4 bases to trimming and J lost 6 bases, with 17 bases between them. The CDR3 consists of 15 residues. Germline V gene data show CDR1 as SGHVS and CDR2 as FQNEAQ. The CDR3 loop reads CASSYMAQKGDTQYF. CDR3 bases: TGTGCCAGCAGCTACATGGCACAAAAAGGGGATACGCAGTATTTT.

The genes are TRBV15 and TRBJ1-1, with D possibly matching TRBD1 (6 bases). V lost 0 bases and J 10 bases, leaving 18 bases between the germline ends. The CDR3 spans 15 residues. Germline-derived CDR1 and CDR2 are LNHNV and YYDKDF (reference sequence). The chain's CDR3 is CATSRDEAGGGGAFF. In nucleotides, the CDR3 is TGTGCCACCAGCAGAGATGAGGCTGGGGGAGGGGGAGCTTTCTTT.

The rearrangement uses TRBV7-6 and TRBJ2-2; 11 bases agree with TRBD1. Losses at the gene ends were 5 bases for V and 5 bases for J; bases not matched to a gene: 4. Germline CDR1 reads SGHVS; CDR2 reads FNYEAQ. The CDR3 consists of 15 residues. The DNA of the CDR3 is TGTGCCAGCAGCATCGGACAGGGGGCAACCGGGGAGCTGTTTTTT. Translation gives CASSIGQGATGELFF.

The chain couples TRBV7-2 to TRBJ2-2; D gene unclear. This CDR3 spans 13 amino acids. V gave up 4 bases and J gave up 8 bases, with 11 bases separating them. Germline CDR1 is SGHTA and CDR2 is FQGNSA. In DNA form, the CDR3 reads TGTGCCAGCAGCTCTGGATCGATGGGGGAGCTGTTTTTT. Translating it yields CASSSGSMGELFF. The whole variable domain, remainder taken from reference TRBV7-2 and TRBJ2-2, is GAGVSQSPSNKVTEKGKDVELRCDPISGHTALYWYRQSLGQGLEFLIYFQGNSAPDKSGLPSDRFSAERTGGSVSTLTIQRTQQEDSAVYLCASSSGSMGELFFGEGSRLTVL.

The chain recombines TRBV6-5 with TRBJ2-7, with D possibly TRBD1 on 5 matching bases. The CDR3 length is 14 residues. CDR1 is MNHEY, CDR2 SVGAGI, per germline. V was shortened by 7 bases and J by 0 bases, with 13 bases between the two germline ends. The CDR3 here is CASTLTQGSYEQYF. CDR3 sequence (DNA): TGTGCCAGCACTCTCACGCAGGGCTCCTACGAGCAGTACTTC.

The chain carries TRBV7-2 and TRBJ1-5; D gene ambiguous. The germline gives CDR1 SGHTA, CDR2 FQGNSA. There are 12 residues in the CDR3. V shed 3 bases and J shed 7 bases, with 7 bases lying between them. The CDR3 protein is CASSFTLQPQHF. CDR3 nucleotides: TGTGCCAGCAGCTTTACCCTCCAGCCCCAGCATTTT. The full variable domain, in which reference TRBV7-2 and TRBJ1-5 provide the parts outside the CDR3, is GAGVSQSPSNKVTEKGKDVELRCDPISGHTALYWYRQSLGQGLEFLIYFQGNSAPDKSGLPSDRFSAERTGGSVSTLTIQRTQQEDSAVYLCASSFTLQPQHFGDGTRLSIL.